The clone carrying this T cell receptor (delta chain) turned up a few times. Its cognate antigen is unknown. The template was reverse-transcribed extracted RNA. Pooled V-gene forward primers with one constant-region reverse primer generated the CDR3 amplicons by multiplex PCR. TCRdb called clones from the multiplex PCR reads again using CATT. Of tens of thousands of delta-chain clones listed, less than 20% are singletons. This CDR3 is built from 19 residues. Trimming at V came to 0 bases and at J to 0 bases, leaving 10 bases not matched to a gene. Germline V gives CDR1 TSWWSYY, CDR2 QGS. This specimen comes from a study of Vδ1+ human thymocytes. Study findings and constraints: Around 20% of thymic delta-chain sequences were Vdelta2, with few Vdelta3, unlike blood Vdelta1+ controls. In the thymus, TRG and TRD repertoires looked highly polyclonal with Gaussian CDR3 lengths.

Sequencing was carried out using Vdelta1+ gamma-delta thymocytes from the thymus. Subset given: FACS-sorted CD3+ TCRalphabeta- TCRVdelta1+ TCRVdelta2- thymocytes. The sequence was obtained from a boy younger than two who had congenital heart surgery. The V and J genes are TRDV1 and TRDJ1; 10 positions match TRDD3. This CDR3 reads CALGELAPTGGSYTDKLIF. The CDR3 DNA reads TGTGCTCTTGGGGAACTGGCTCCTACTGGGGGATCTTACACCGATAAACTCATCTTT.